The 7 T cell receptor beta chains reported below all come from one sample, sequenced in a study of memory CD8 T cells in hepatitis C reinfection. Time point: peak reinfection, 3 to 8 weeks after reinfection detection. The sorted cells went straight to TCR sequencing with no prior in vitro expansion. Repertoires were generated with immunoSEQ multiplex PCR, while TCRdb's copy carries only in-frame clones and drops some. The sample records more than 35,000 clones, around 89% being singletons. The sample comprised naive CD8+ T cells sorted from blood. All receptors come from a young man with hepatitis C virus infection.

The V and J genes are TRBV7-8 and TRBJ2-7; TRBD2 matches at 9 bases. J was trimmed by 2 bases and V by 6 bases; bases with no gene match: 5. Germline loops: CDR1 SGHVS, CDR2 FQNEAQ. The CDR3 is made up of 14 amino acids. As DNA, the CDR3 is TGTGCCAGCAGTTTAAGACTAGCGGCCTACGAGCAGTACTTC. As protein: CASSLRLAAYEQYF.

The V and J genes are TRBV5-1 and TRBJ2-1, with 7 bases that match TRBD1. V trimming: 0 bases; J trimming: 5 bases; junction bases outside the gene matches: 2. This CDR3 comprises 14 residues. Germline CDR1 is SGHRS and CDR2 is YFSETQ. This CDR3 is CASSLGQGDNEQFF. CDR3 DNA: TGCGCCAGCAGCTTGGGACAGGGCGACAATGAGCAGTTCTTC.

The genes are TRBV13 and TRBJ2-5, with a tentative D call TRBD2 (5 bases). The length of the CDR3 is 14 residues. V was shortened by 3 bases and J by 3 bases, with 11 bases between the two germline ends. The V gene's germline CDR1 is PRHDT and CDR2 FYEKMQ (reference sequence). The CDR3 DNA follows: TGTGCCAGCAGCTTTGGGAGCGTGGAAGAGACCCAGTACTTC. Its translation: CASSFGSVEETQYF.

V is TRBV5-3 and J is TRBJ1-2, with a tentative D call TRBD1 (5 bases). TRBV5-3 is given ORF status, its function remaining uncertain. V lost 1 base and J 6 bases, leaving 22 bases between the germline ends. The CDR3 sequence is 17 residues long. The CDR3, as DNA: TGTGCCAGAAGCTTGTACCGGAATAGGCAACAGGCTAATGGCTACACCTTC. This codes for CARSLYRNRQQANGYTF.

The J gene is TRBJ2-2, the V gene TRBV19; D not certain. Between the trimmed V and J ends, which lost 5 bases and 4 bases, there was a span of 8 bases. Germline V CDR1 and CDR2: LNHDA, SQIVND (reference sequence). CDR3 size: 13 residues. DNA of the CDR3: TGTGCCAGTAGTGTCCTAGGCACCGGGGAGCTGTTTTTT. Translation gives CASSVLGTGELFF. The full variable domain, rest sourced from reference TRBV19 and TRBJ2-2, is DGGITQSPKYLFRKEGQNVTLSCEQNLNHDAMYWYRQDPGQGLRLIYYSQIVNDFQKGDIAEGYSVSREKKESFPLTVTSAQKNPTAFYLCASSVLGTGELFFGEGSRLTVL.

V and J are TRBV6-5 and TRBJ2-5; 9 positions agree with TRBD2. CDR1 is MNHEY and CDR2 is SVGAGI in the germline V gene. This CDR3 spans 15 amino acids. Trimming removed 0 bases from V and 5 bases from J; junction bases left unmatched: 4. The CDR3 loop reads CASSYSAGGRETQYF. CDR3 DNA: TGTGCCAGCAGTTACTCGGCGGGGGGGCGGGAGACCCAGTACTTC.

Here the CDR3 DNA reads TGTGCCAGCAGTTCTACAGGGTTTGGCTACGAGCAGTACTTC. It specifies CASSSTGFGYEQYF. The chain combines TRBV28 with TRBJ2-7, with a weak D call TRBD1 (6 bases). The ends were cut back, 4 bases at V and 3 bases at J, with 13 bases in the middle. The germline gives CDR1 MDHEN, CDR2 SYDVKM. The CDR3 contains 14 residues.